This T cell receptor (beta chain) was recorded in a study of blood T cell repertoires in COVID-19 (dated by TCRdb to between 2020 and 2021). About the investigation overall: The collaborator samples originated in the United States, Italy and Spain and spanned the acute and convalescent phases of COVID-19. The material from the prospective study consisted of cDNA or gDNA derived from T cells, B-cell-depleted T cells, or PBMCs. The dataset comprised deeply sampled blood TCRbeta repertoires from subjects exposed to, actively infected with, or recovered from COVID-19. A freely available public database, intended as a resource for researchers studying the immune response to SARS-CoV-2, is where the repertoires were released. Samples came from the ongoing ImmuneRACE study (first 160 participants) plus 1,254 subjects from 6 global collaborators. The sample metadata nearly always contained a de-identified subject ID, COVID-19 status, age in years and sex. Where available, HLA class I and class II types were obtained from metadata supplied by the sample provider rather than from assay-based typing. Results the study describes overall, beyond this receptor: How much clinical and demographic metadata was included differed by source and by participant, and the metadata was provided uncurated.

On this clone itself: This receptor's antigen is unknown. Base quality data are lacking; no much larger clone is found one base away.

Whole blood was collected in K2EDTA tubes by collaborating institutions according to the institutions' own protocols. For TCRbeta analysis, collaborators shipped samples in one of three forms: frozen whole blood, isolated PBMCs, or DNA extracted from either of those sample types. The germline V gene yields SGHRS for CDR1 and YFSETQ for CDR2. The CDR3 contains 20 residues, cysteine and phenylalanine counted. CDR3 DNA is the only sequence kept; it has 60 bases, read in frame from the first base. Trimming costs V 0 bases and J 4 bases, and their ends lie 28 bases apart. TCRbeta CDR3 regions were amplified from genomic DNA using the immunoSEQ Assay, a bias-controlled multiplex PCR. For the original study's pipeline: Within the assay, amplification of reference gene primers was used to estimate how many nucleated cells each sample contained. To quantify the absolute abundance of each unique TCRbeta CDR3 rearrangement, sequence reads were collapsed and filtered. For each sample, productive Simpson clonality was calculated as the square root of Simpson's diversity index across productive rearrangements. Here the immuneACCESS table is served through TCRdb, limited to in-frame sequences with V and J called. Missing clones are a known gap in these copies; in checked studies unresolved V genes cover under half, and the rest lacks a known reason. V and J calls and clone size are given by that table; D and trimming were obtained from the DNA. Within this sample are about 94,000 clones, with 85% to 90% of them counted one time only. Of the sample, over 10% is held by the ten largest clones.

Material for sequencing was peripheral blood. This receptor was identified in a woman aged 55-69 years in a cohort sampled during active or convalescent COVID-19. The chain links TRBV5-1 with TRBJ1-1; too little of a D gene remains to name it. Read as DNA, the sequence is TGCGCCAGCAGCTTGGATCTCCCTCAAACCCTCAACACAGTTGGCACTGAAGCTTTCTTT. It codes for CASSLDLPQTLNTVGTEAFF. This CDR3, with the reference TRBV5-1 and TRBJ1-1 proteins standing in past its ends, gives the full variable domain KAGVTQTPRYLIKTRGQQVTLSCSPISGHRSVSWYQQTPGQGLQFLFEYFSETQRNKGNFPGRFSGRQFSNSRSEMNVSTLELGDSALYLCASSLDLPQTLNTVGTEAFFGQGTRLTVV.